Listed below are T cell receptor beta chains from one sample, sequenced in a study of blood T cell repertoires in COVID-19. Profiling relied on immunoSEQ multiplex PCR, and the TCRdb table lists in-frame clones only, not all of them. The table records roughly 290,000 clones, 87% of them present only once. The source material was PBMCs or T cells enriched from blood (not recorded which). The source of these receptors is a middle-aged woman who had recovered from COVID-19. Both conserved end residues are part of each CDR3. The D gene is left open where the match is weak. Clone size appears in some rows only: once, few, many, or a class for an expanded clone.

>TRBV5-1|TRBD2|.|TRBJ2-1
CASATGGGNEQFF
TGCGCAAGCGCAACGGGCGGGGGGAATGAGCAGTTCTTC
>TRBV5-1|TRBD1|.|TRBJ2-1
CASSILGQGAYNEQFF
TGCGCCAGCAGCATCTTAGGACAGGGAGCTTACAATGAGCAGTTCTTC
>TRBV23-1|TRBD1|.|TRBJ2-3
CASTILGTGVTDTQYF
TGCGCCAGCACCATCCTCGGGACAGGGGTCACAGATACGCAGTATTTT
>TRBV7-8|.|.|TRBJ2-1
CASSLGGDEQFF
TGTGCCAGCAGCTTAGGGGGAGATGAGCAGTTCTTC
>TRBV28|TRBD1|.|TRBJ1-5
CASRNGGGDDQPQHF
TGTGCCAGCAGAAACGGAGGGGGCGATGACCAGCCCCAGCATTTT
>TRBV5-1|TRBD2|.|TRBJ2-3
CASSLERGTDTQYF
TGCGCCAGCAGCTTGGAGCGGGGGACAGATACGCAGTATTTT
>TRBV5-8|TRBD2|.|TRBJ2-7
CASSQGLAGYEQYF
TGTGCCAGCAGCCAGGGACTAGCGGGTTACGAGCAGTACTTC
>TRBV18|TRBD1|.|TRBJ2-7
CASSQDRAYEQYF
TGTGCCAGCTCACAGGACAGGGCCTACGAGCAGTACTTC
>TRBV27|TRBD2|.|TRBJ2-7
CASSRSWGTSGRSSEQYF
TGTGCCAGCAGCCGTTCATGGGGGACTAGCGGGAGGAGCAGCGAGCAGTACTTC
>TRBV19|TRBD1|.|TRBJ1-2
CASSPLDRGYYGYTF
TGTGCCAGTAGTCCGCTGGACAGGGGATACTATGGCTACACCTTC
>TRBV21-1|.|.|TRBJ2-3
CASSGEQRPATDTQYF
TGTGCCAGCAGCGGGGAACAGCGGCCCGCAACAGATACGCAGTATTTT
>TRBV11-2|.|once|TRBJ1-3
CASSLLGAAGNTIYF
TGTGCCAGCAGCTTATTGGGGGCGGCCGGAAACACCATATATTTT
>TRBV30|.|few|TRBJ2-3
CAWRREAQYF
TGTGCCTGGAGGCGTGAGGCCCAGTATTTT
>TRBV2|.|.|TRBJ2-5
CASSPLAGLSRGETQYF
TGTGCCAGCAGTCCCCTGGCGGGACTATCTAGGGGGGAGACCCAGTACTTC
>TRBV3-1/TRBV3-2|TRBD2|.|TRBJ2-1
CASSPRTSGGNNEQFF
TGTGCCAGCAGCCCACGGACTAGCGGGGGAAACAATGAGCAGTTCTTC
>TRBV4-1|TRBD2|.|TRBJ2-2
CASSPQEALAGATGELFF
TGCGCCAGCAGCCCCCAGGAGGCGCTAGCGGGAGCCACCGGGGAGCTGTTTTTT
>TRBV11-2|TRBD1|.|TRBJ1-4
CASSQDRAREKLFF
TGTGCCAGCAGCCAGGACAGGGCCAGGGAAAAACTGTTTTTT
>TRBV13|.|.|TRBJ2-7
CASSSSRDQRARSYEQYF
TGTGCCAGCAGCTCATCACGGGACCAGCGGGCCCGCTCCTACGAGCAGTACTTC
>TRBV10-3|TRBD2|.|TRBJ2-1
CAISESMISGSSRGSYNEQFF
TGTGCCATCAGTGAGTCGATGATTAGCGGGAGTTCCAGAGGTTCCTACAATGAGCAGTTCTTC
>TRBV7-3|.|.|TRBJ1-1
CASSYSGNTEAFF
TGTGCCAGCAGCTACTCCGGGAACACTGAAGCTTTCTTT
>TRBV15|TRBD2|.|TRBJ2-5
CATSSGRALVETQYF
TGTGCCACCAGCAGCGGGAGGGCCCTCGTAGAGACCCAGTACTTC
>TRBV29-1|TRBD1|once|TRBJ2-4
CSVWTGDIQYF
TGCAGCGTTTGGACAGGGGACATTCAGTACTTC
>TRBV2|TRBD2|.|TRBJ2-3
CASSVLVASGRTDTQYF
TGTGCCAGCAGTGTACTCGTTGCTAGCGGGAGAACAGATACGCAGTATTTT
>TRBV7-2|.|.|TRBJ1-1
CASSAPGGSEAFF
TGTGCCAGCAGCGCACCGGGGGGGTCTGAAGCTTTCTTT
>TRBV9|.|once|TRBJ1-5
CASSLDSHSNQPQHF
TGTGCCAGCAGCCTGGACAGCCATAGCAATCAGCCCCAGCATTTT
>TRBV20-1|TRBD1|.|TRBJ2-7
CSASRTGRRRYEQYF
TGCAGTGCCAGTCGGACAGGCCGGCGTCGATACGAGCAGTACTTC
>TRBV6-4|.|.|TRBJ2-5
CARGHPQETQYF
TGTGCCAGAGGACATCCCCAAGAGACCCAGTACTTC
>TRBV2|.|few|TRBJ2-3
CASSGLVADTQYF
TGTGCCAGCAGTGGTCTCGTCGCAGATACGCAGTATTTT
>TRBV28|TRBD1|.|TRBJ2-7
CASSTPGDRVVYEQYF
TGTGCCAGCAGCACCCCTGGGGACAGGGTGGTTTACGAGCAGTACTTC
>TRBV11-1|.|once|TRBJ2-3
CASSHRADTQYF
TGTGCCAGCAGCCACAGGGCAGATACGCAGTATTTT
>TRBV7-3|.|.|TRBJ2-1
CASSLRGSSSYNEQFF
TGTGCCAGCAGCTTACGGGGATCTTCCTCCTACAATGAGCAGTTCTTC
>TRBV6-1|.|.|TRBJ1-4
CASSEVRATNEKLFF
TGTGCCAGCAGTGAAGTCAGGGCGACTAATGAAAAACTGTTTTTT
>TRBV6-2/TRBV6-3|TRBD2|.|TRBJ2-5
CASSFGLAVETQYF
TGTGCCAGCAGTTTCGGACTAGCGGTGGAGACCCAGTACTTC
>TRBV4-3|.|.|TRBJ2-1
CASSQSGYNEQFF
TGCGCCAGCAGCCAAAGCGGTTACAATGAGCAGTTCTTC
>TRBV29-1|TRBD2|.|TRBJ2-1
CSVASGRINEQFF
TGCAGCGTGGCTAGCGGGAGGATCAATGAGCAGTTCTTC
>TRBV6-5|.|.|TRBJ2-5
CASSQAETQYF
TGTGCCAGCAGCCAGGCGGAGACCCAGTACTTC
>TRBV6-2/TRBV6-3|TRBD1|few|TRBJ2-1
CASSPLTGSRNEQFF
TGTGCCAGCAGCCCCCTGACAGGGTCTCGCAATGAGCAGTTCTTC
>TRBV19|TRBD2|.|TRBJ2-1
CASSILPGLAEFGSYNEQFF
TGTGCCAGTAGTATCTTACCGGGACTAGCGGAGTTCGGCTCCTACAATGAGCAGTTCTTC
>TRBV28|.|.|TRBJ2-3
CASLRQFTDTQYF
TGTGCCAGTTTACGACAGTTCACAGATACGCAGTATTTT
>TRBV7-2|.|.|TRBJ2-7
CASSLGGGAYEQYF
TGTGCCAGCAGCTTAGGAGGAGGGGCCTACGAGCAGTACTTC
>TRBV7-8|.|many|TRBJ1-6
CASSLEVGRRSSYNSPLHF
TGTGCCAGCAGCTTAGAGGTGGGGCGACGGAGCTCCTATAATTCACCCCTCCACTTT
>TRBV27|TRBD2|.|TRBJ2-7
CASSLSGLANHEQYF
TGTGCCAGCAGTTTATCCGGACTAGCCAACCACGAGCAGTACTTC